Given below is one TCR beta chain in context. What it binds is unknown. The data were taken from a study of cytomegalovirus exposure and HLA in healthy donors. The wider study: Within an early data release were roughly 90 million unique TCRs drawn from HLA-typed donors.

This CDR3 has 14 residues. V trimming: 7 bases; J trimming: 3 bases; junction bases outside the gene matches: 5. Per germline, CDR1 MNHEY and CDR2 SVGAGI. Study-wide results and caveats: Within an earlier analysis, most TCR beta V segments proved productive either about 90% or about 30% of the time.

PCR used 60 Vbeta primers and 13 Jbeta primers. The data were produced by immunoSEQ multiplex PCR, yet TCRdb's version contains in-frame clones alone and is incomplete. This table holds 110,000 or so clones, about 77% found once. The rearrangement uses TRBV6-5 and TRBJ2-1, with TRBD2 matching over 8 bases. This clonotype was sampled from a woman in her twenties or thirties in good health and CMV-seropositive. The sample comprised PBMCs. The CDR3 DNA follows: TGTGCCAGCATTGGGGCGGGGGGCTACAATGAGCAGTTCTTC. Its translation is CASIGAGGYNEQFF.